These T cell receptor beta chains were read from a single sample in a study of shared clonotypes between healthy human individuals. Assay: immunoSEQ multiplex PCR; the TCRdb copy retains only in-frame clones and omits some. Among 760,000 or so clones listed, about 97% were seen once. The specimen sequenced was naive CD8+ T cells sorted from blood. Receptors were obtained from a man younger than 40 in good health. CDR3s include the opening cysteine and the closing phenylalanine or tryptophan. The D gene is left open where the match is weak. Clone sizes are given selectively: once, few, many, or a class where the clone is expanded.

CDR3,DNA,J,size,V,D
CASRQGYDNQPQHF,TGTGCCAGCAGACAGGGTTACGACAATCAGCCCCAGCATTTT,TRBJ1-5,-,TRBV2,-
CSVETGWGPDTQYF,TGCAGCGTTGAGACGGGCTGGGGTCCAGATACGCAGTATTTT,TRBJ2-3,-,TRBV29-1,-
CASSLGLADYNEQFF,TGTGCCAGCAGCTTGGGACTAGCGGATTACAATGAGCAGTTCTTC,TRBJ2-1,-,TRBV11-2,TRBD2
CASSLEGHEQYF,TGTGCCAGCAGCTTGGAAGGTCACGAGCAGTACTTC,TRBJ2-7,-,TRBV5-6,-
CASSDFLNTEAFF,TGTGCCAGCAGTGATTTTTTGAACACTGAAGCTTTCTTT,TRBJ1-1,-,TRBV2,-
CASSEPGPLDGGNEQFF,TGTGCCAGCAGCGAGCCGGGACCCCTCGATGGTGGTAATGAGCAGTTCTTC,TRBJ2-1,once,TRBV7-3,-
CASSYTGTGAYEQYF,TGTGCCAGCAGTTACACCGGGACTGGAGCCTACGAGCAGTACTTC,TRBJ2-7,-,TRBV6-5,-
CASSQDVDIQYF,TGCGCCAGCAGCCAAGACGTCGACATTCAGTACTTC,TRBJ2-4,-,TRBV4-1,-
CASSPGVTGQEESRGYTF,TGTGCCAGCAGCCCAGGGGTTACGGGACAGGAGGAGTCACGGGGCTACACCTTC,TRBJ1-2,-,TRBV7-9,TRBD1
CASSPGTAPTGANVLTF,TGTGCCAGCTCACCGGGGACAGCCCCTACTGGGGCCAACGTCCTGACTTTC,TRBJ2-6,-,TRBV21-1,-
CASSLGGPYSNQPQHF,TGTGCCAGCAGCTTGGGGGGACCGTATAGCAATCAGCCCCAGCATTTT,TRBJ1-5,-,TRBV5-6,-
CASSLGATDGYTF,TGTGCCAGCAGCTTAGGGGCAACGGATGGCTACACCTTC,TRBJ1-2,-,TRBV7-9,-
CASRSTPGTETYEQYF,TGTGCCAGCAGAAGCACCCCCGGGACTGAGACCTACGAGCAGTACTTC,TRBJ2-7,-,TRBV27,-
CASSVAGGPYEQYF,TGTGCCAGCAGCGTAGCGGGAGGGCCCTACGAGCAGTACTTC,TRBJ2-7,-,TRBV7-2,TRBD2
CASSSGWQETYEQYF,TGTGCCAGCAGCTCAGGGTGGCAGGAAACCTACGAGCAGTACTTC,TRBJ2-7,-,TRBV5-6,-
CASSPKMGPYEQYF,TGTGCCAGCAGCCCCAAAATGGGACCTTACGAGCAGTACTTC,TRBJ2-7,-,TRBV7-8,-
CASSLALAGTYEQYF,TGTGCCAGCAGCTTAGCCCTAGCGGGAACCTACGAGCAGTACTTC,TRBJ2-7,-,TRBV5-4,TRBD2
CATSRGRGSTYEQYF,TGTGCCACCAGCAGAGGGAGGGGGTCAACCTACGAGCAGTACTTC,TRBJ2-7,-,TRBV15,-
CASSLLYTGELFF,TGTGCCAGCAGCTTACTTTACACCGGGGAGCTGTTTTTT,TRBJ2-2,-,TRBV7-6,-
CASSPPGTSTDTQYF,TGTGCCAGCTCACCACCCGGGACTAGCACAGATACGCAGTATTTT,TRBJ2-3,once,TRBV18,-
CASSQAAGGLDEQFF,TGCGCCAGCAGCCAAGCAGCGGGAGGGTTGGATGAGCAGTTCTTC,TRBJ2-1,-,TRBV4-1,TRBD2
CSVVGYQVTEAFF,TGCAGCGTCGTAGGGTACCAGGTCACTGAAGCTTTCTTT,TRBJ1-1,-,TRBV29-1,-